Each of the 28 T cell receptor beta chains below was sequenced from the same sample in a study of CD8 T cells in ankylosing spondylitis (dated by TCRdb to about 2017). The library was made by 5' RACE. Sequenced on an Illumina HiSeq 2500. Through fastp at Q25 and MiXCR, TCRdb rebuilt clones from the public reads, retaining in-frame beta chains. CDR3 protein duplicates are merged, each entry listing the most common genes and DNA. Across this sample there are roughly 250,000 distinct CDR3 sequences, with 8.6% seen only once. The top ten clones comprise over 6.5% of the sample. Input material: blood, either unsorted or a sorted T cell fraction (not recorded which). Receptor source: a male donor with ankylosing spondylitis or in good health (not recorded which).

This clonotype was found many times. J is TRBJ2-3 and V is TRBV15; D is perhaps TRBD1 (6 bases). CDR3 length: 13 residues. The germline V and J ends were trimmed by 7 bases and 4 bases, with 12 bases remaining between them. Germline loops: CDR1 LNHNV, CDR2 YYDKDF (reference sequence). The CDR3 nucleotides are TGTGCCACCAACCCAGGGGCTCCAGATACGCAGTATTTT. This gives the protein CATNPGAPDTQYF.

There are many counts of this clonotype. The genes are TRBV5-1 and TRBJ1-4; unclear D gene. The germline CDR1 and CDR2 sequences are SGHRS and YFSETQ. Trimming stripped 1 base from V and 0 bases from J, with 10 bases between. The CDR3 has 16 residues. The CDR3: CASSLLPSATNEKLFF. DNA for the CDR3: TGCGCCAGCAGCTTGCTTCCCTCTGCAACTAATGAAAAACTGTTTTTT.

This clonotype came up many times. The chain employs TRBV12-5 and TRBJ2-7; the match to TRBD2 covers 8 bases. CDR1 is LGHNT, CDR2 FRNRAP, per germline. The CDR3 consists of 15 residues. V lost 1 base, J lost 2 bases, and 4 bases stayed unmatched. As DNA, the CDR3 is TGTGCTAGTGGTTTGGGCGGGGGGCCTGCCTACGAGCAGTACTTC. Translated: CASGLGGGPAYEQYF.

The chain couples TRBV7-9 to TRBJ2-5; D gene ambiguous. Trimming shortened V by 4 bases and J by 4 bases, and 10 bases separated the two germline ends. The CDR3 loop spans 13 amino acids. Germline V gene sequence: CDR1 SEHNR, CDR2 FQNEAQ (reference sequence). The DNA for the CDR3 is TGTGCCAGCAGCTCCGCGGCAGCAGAGACCCAGTACTTC. Translation gives CASSSAAAETQYF. Using reference TRBV7-9 and TRBJ2-5 for the parts outside the CDR3, the full variable domain is DTGVSQNPRHKITKRGQNVTFRCDPISEHNRLYWYRQTLGQGPEFLTYFQNEAQLEKSRLLSDRFSAERPKGSFSTLEIQRTEQGDSAMYLCASSSAAAETQYFGPGTRLLVL.

This clonotype was detected ten times or more. The J gene is TRBJ2-7, the V gene TRBV7-9; TRBD2 matches at 7 bases. The CDR3 sequence is 14 residues long. CDR1 is SEHNR, CDR2 FQNEAQ, per germline (reference sequence). J gave up 0 bases and V 5 bases, and 4 bases lay outside the gene matches. DNA of the CDR3: TGTGCCAGCAGCGCGCGGACTAGCTCCTACGAGCAGTACTTC. Protein sequence: CASSARTSSYEQYF.

The CDR3 here is CASSQGGMGDTQYF. DNA of the CDR3: TGTGCCAGCAGCCAAGGAGGGATGGGGGATACGCAGTATTTT. This rearrangement joins TRBV4-2 to TRBJ2-3, with D perhaps TRBD2 (5 bases). Germline CDR1 and CDR2: LGHNA and YNFKEQ. V was trimmed by 1 base and J by 6 bases, leaving 11 bases between them. The CDR3 is 14 residues long.

The chain carries TRBV5-6 and TRBJ2-7, with D tentatively TRBD1 (7 bases). CDR1 is SGHDT, CDR2 YYEEEE, per germline. V was clipped by 4 bases and J by 2 bases, with 13 bases between them. This CDR3 contains 14 residues. The CDR3 DNA reads TGTGCCAGCAGCCTCCAGGGGGAGGCCTACGAGCAGTACTTC. It codes for CASSLQGEAYEQYF.

This clonotype was recorded many times. This chain uses TRBV12-3 or TRBV12-4 with TRBJ2-2; 14 bases align to TRBD2. After removal of 7 bases from V and 0 bases from J, the junction contained 10 bases not matched to a gene. The CDR3 spans 19 residues. DNA of the CDR3: TGTGCCAGCACCCTAGTCCCGGGACTAGCGGGGGCGAACACCGGGGAGCTGTTTTTT. As protein: CASTLVPGLAGANTGELFF.

This clonotype was observed at least ten times. The rearrangement links TRBV12-3 or TRBV12-4 to TRBJ2-2, with 7 bases lining up with TRBD1. With V trimmed by 3 bases and J by 2 bases, 6 bases remained unmatched. CDR3 size: 16 residues. CDR3 region: CASSFRPGGNTGELFF. CDR3 nucleotide sequence: TGTGCCAGCAGTTTCAGGCCAGGGGGAAACACCGGGGAGCTGTTTTTT.

This clonotype was observed a handful of times. The chain employs TRBV5-1 and TRBJ2-2, with D maybe TRBD2 (5 bases). The CDR3 is made up of 17 amino acids. Germline V gene sequence: CDR1 SGHRS, CDR2 YFSETQ. The V end lost 2 bases, the J end lost 3 bases, and 17 bases lay between the germline ends. CDR3 sequence: CASSFFGVSVDTGELFF. The CDR3 DNA follows: TGCGCCAGCAGCTTCTTCGGGGTTAGCGTGGACACCGGGGAGCTGTTTTTT.

The table lists this clonotype with a few counts. The chain links TRBV4-3 to TRBJ2-3; TRBD2 matches at 7 bases. Looked up from germline, CDR1 is LGHNA and CDR2 is YSLEER. The CDR3 is made up of 15 amino acids. J gave up 3 bases and V 0 bases, and 3 bases lay outside the gene matches. The CDR3 DNA sequence: TGCGCCAGCAGCCAAGATCGGCGGGAGACAGATACGCAGTATTTT. Its protein product is CASSQDRRETDTQYF.

This clonotype was picked up many times. The chain carries TRBV3-1 and TRBJ2-7; 8 bases line up with TRBD1. J was trimmed by 6 bases and V by 4 bases; bases with no gene match: 8. The CDR3 is 14 amino acids. Per the germline V gene, CDR1 is LGHDT and CDR2 is YNNKEL (reference sequence). CDR3 nucleotides: TGTGCCAGCAGCCTTACAGGGGGAGGAAGCGAGCAGTACTTC. Translation gives CASSLTGGGSEQYF.

This clonotype was counted at least ten times. V gene TRBV7-8 combines with J gene TRBJ1-6; 7 nucleotides align to TRBD1. Looked up from germline, CDR1 is SGHVS and CDR2 is FQNEAQ. V lost 1 base and J lost 7; bases outside the gene matches: 7. This CDR3 region has 16 residues. The CDR3 is CASSLERQGNNSPLHF. For the CDR3, the DNA is TGTGCCAGCAGCTTAGAAAGACAGGGCAACAATTCACCCCTCCACTTT.

This clonotype was observed at least ten times. The chain combines TRBV20-1 with TRBJ2-2, with TRBD2 matching over 7 bases. The CDR3 is 14 amino acids. Per germline, CDR1 DFQATT and CDR2 SNEGSKA (reference sequence). V was clipped by 2 bases and J by 3 bases; unmatched bases: 3. The CDR3 loop is CSARSGGDTGELFF. The CDR3 DNA sequence: TGCAGTGCTAGATCGGGGGGAGACACCGGGGAGCTGTTTTTT.

This clonotype appeared many times. The rearrangement uses TRBV5-1 and TRBJ2-7, with D possibly being TRBD2 (6 bases). The CDR3 is made up of 14 amino acids. In germline, CDR1 is SGHRS, CDR2 YFSETQ. V was clipped by 4 bases and J by 1 base, with 12 bases between them. CDR3 protein: CASSGGQGSYEQYF. The CDR3 nucleotides are TGCGCCAGCAGCGGAGGGCAAGGGTCCTACGAGCAGTACTTC. Drawing the rest from reference TRBV5-1 and TRBJ2-7, the complete variable domain is KAGVTQTPRYLIKTRGQQVTLSCSPISGHRSVSWYQQTPGQGLQFLFEYFSETQRNKGNFPGRFSGRQFSNSRSEMNVSTLELGDSALYLCASSGGQGSYEQYFGPGTRLTVT.

This clonotype was seen a few times. The chain employs TRBV19 and TRBJ2-2, with 7 nucleotides matching TRBD1. Germline CDR1 reads LNHDA; CDR2 reads SQIVND (reference sequence). V lost 5 bases, J lost 2 bases, and 8 bases stayed unmatched. The CDR3 covers 16 residues. CDR3 coding DNA: TGTGCCAGTAGTCCCCTGGGACAGAGAAACACCGGGGAGCTGTTTTTT. Amino acid sequence: CASSPLGQRNTGELFF.

The V gene is TRBV6-5, the J gene TRBJ1-2; D is undetermined. Germline loops: CDR1 MNHEY, CDR2 SVGAGI. CDR3 length equals 12 residues. V was shortened by 7 bases and J by 6 bases, with 12 bases between the two germline ends. The CDR3 nucleotides read TGTGCCAGCACCCGGGAGGGCCATGGCTACACCTTC. Its protein product is CASTREGHGYTF.

This sequence joins TRBV20-1 and TRBJ2-2, with TRBD2 identical over 9 bases. Germline V gene sequence: CDR1 DFQATT, CDR2 SNEGSKA (reference sequence). CDR3 length: 14 residues. V trimming: 4 bases; J trimming: 3 bases; junction bases outside the gene matches: 3. CDR3 DNA sequence: TGCAGTGCTACAGCGGGGGGATACACCGGGGAGCTGTTTTTT. Protein: CSATAGGYTGELFF.

This clonotype appeared many times. The rearrangement uses TRBV25-1 and TRBJ2-7, with D unclear. Trimming shortened V by 1 base and J by 1 base, and 8 bases separated the two germline ends. CDR3 length: 14 residues. Per germline, CDR1 MGHDK and CDR2 SYGVNS. The CDR3 is CASSESRKSYEQYF. The CDR3 region has the DNA TGTGCCAGCAGTGAATCTAGAAAGTCCTACGAGCAGTACTTC.

This clonotype was picked up many times. The CDR3 loop is CSQPSGNPDYNEQFF. CDR3 bases: TGCAGTCAGCCTAGCGGGAATCCCGACTACAATGAGCAGTTCTTC. This chain connects TRBV20-1 to TRBJ2-1; TRBD2 matches at 9 bases. The CDR3 is 15 amino acids. V trimming: 8 bases; J trimming: 3 bases; junction bases outside the gene matches: 11. CDR1 is DFQATT and CDR2 is SNEGSKA in the germline V gene (reference sequence).

This clonotype appeared many times. The genes are TRBV27 and TRBJ2-3; 8 bases agree with TRBD1. The trim removed 7 bases at V and 3 bases at J, leaving 6 bases unmatched. Germline V gives CDR1 MNHEY, CDR2 SMNVEV (reference sequence). The CDR3 sequence is 14 residues long. CDR3 in amino acids: CASKLGQGTDTQYF. CDR3 in DNA: TGTGCCAGCAAACTTGGACAGGGTACAGATACGCAGTATTTT.

The chain links TRBV6-2 or TRBV6-3 to TRBJ2-1; D perhaps matches TRBD2 (7 bases). The CDR3 consists of 16 residues. Germline CDR1 MNHEY, CDR2 SVGEGT. Trimming pared 6 bases from V and 8 bases from J, leaving 23 bases between. CDR3 coding DNA: TGTGCCAGCAGGAGTTATTACTCGAGGGGGGGGGATGAGCAGTTCTTC. Translated: CASRSYYSRGGDEQFF.

This clonotype turned up a few times. This chain connects TRBV7-9 to TRBJ2-6; D remains ambiguous. V lost 1 base and J 0 bases, leaving 7 bases between the germline ends. The germline gives CDR1 SEHNR, CDR2 FQNEAQ (reference sequence). CDR3 length: 16 amino acids. The CDR3 DNA reads as TGTGCCAGCAGCTTAGTCGGGTACTCTGGGGCCAACGTCCTGACTTTC. This sequence encodes CASSLVGYSGANVLTF.

In nucleotides, the CDR3 is TGTGCCAGCAGCTCACGGGACAGAGTCACTCAAACGACCTACGAGCAGTACTTC. Amino acid sequence: CASSSRDRVTQTTYEQYF. This sequence joins TRBV11-2 and TRBJ2-7, with TRBD1 identical over 7 bases. CDR3 length: 18 residues. V shed 4 bases and J 2 bases; nucleotides not matched to a gene: 17. The germline V gene has CDR1 SGHAT and CDR2 FQNNGV.

This clonotype appeared many times. The rearrangement links TRBV12-3 or TRBV12-4 to TRBJ1-2, with 7 bases fitting TRBD1. The CDR3 spans 13 residues. The trim removed 5 bases at V and 3 bases at J, leaving 3 bases unmatched. The CDR3 region is CASSTGDDYGYTF. The CDR3 coding sequence is TGTGCCAGCAGTACAGGGGATGACTATGGCTACACCTTC.

This clonotype has at least ten counts. This chain uses TRBV7-3 with TRBJ2-5; D might be TRBD2 (7 bases). The CDR3 sequence is 15 residues long. Germline lookup yields CDR1 SGHTA and CDR2 FQGTGA. V was pared by 5 bases and J by 6 bases, with 19 bases between. CDR3 residues: CASSPQGGGQKTQYF. CDR3 coding DNA: TGTGCCAGCAGCCCCCAGGGAGGGGGGCAAAAGACCCAGTACTTC.

This clonotype has ten or more counts. The gene calls are TRBV6-5 and TRBJ1-6; D unresolved. There are 12 residues in the CDR3. Germline values: CDR1 MNHEY, CDR2 SVGAGI. Trimming left V 9 bases short and J 8 bases short, with 11 bases between. The CDR3 DNA is TGTGCCAGTTTTAACCCTTATTCACCCCTCCACTTT. Its translation: CASFNPYSPLHF.

This clonotype appeared many times. The chain recombines TRBV11-3 with TRBJ2-1; TRBD2 aligns across 8 bases. Germline V gene lookup returns CDR1 SGHNT and CDR2 YENEEA. V trimming: 5 bases; J trimming: 6 bases; junction bases outside the gene matches: 3. The CDR3 totals 13 residues. CDR3 sequence reads: CASSTGLANEQFF. CDR3 bases: TGTGCCAGCAGCACCGGACTAGCCAATGAGCAGTTCTTC. Full variable domain (outside the CDR3, taken from reference TRBV11-3 and TRBJ2-1): EAGVVQSPRYKIIEKKQPVAFWCNPISGHNTLYWYLQNLGQGPELLIRYENEEAVDDSQLPKDRFSAERLKGVDSTLKIQPAELGDSAVYLCASSTGLANEQFFGPGTRLTVL.